This TCR beta chain emerged from a study of blood T cells in healthy people across ages. Overall study results and limits: Observed TCR beta diversity per million T cells went down as age went up. This fall followed a roughly linear course with age.

A J-beta primer mix and a sample-barcoded 5' primer were used in a second PCR of roughly 6 to 12 cycles. In TCRdb, the 5' RACE reads were re-called with MiXCR into one record per CDR3 protein. This table has approximately 1.5 million distinct CDR3 sequences, 40% to 45% appearing once. This clonotype was picked up a small number of times. Its antigen is unidentified. This sequence was found in a woman between 18 and 29 years old in good health. The specimen was blood.

CDR3 residues: CASGLGGEQFF. The CDR3 bases are TGTGCTAGTGGTTTGGGAGGCGAGCAGTTCTTC. The chain is built from TRBV12-5 and TRBJ2-1; D uncertain. The CDR3 spans 11 residues. Trimming removed 1 base at V and 10 bases at J, with 5 bases between. CDR1 is LGHNT, CDR2 FRNRAP, per germline.